This TCR beta chain was identified in a study of T-cell memory formation after mild COVID-19. Whole-study context: There were largely donor-specific TCR clusters. Regarding the study as a whole: Detection of some responders pre-infection suggested pre-existing cross-reactive memory T cells participated. CD4/CD8 balance characterized clones contracting day 15 to 85, and CD4+ skew characterized later expanders.

TCRdb re-called the 5' RACE reads with MiXCR, one entry per CDR3 protein. The sample holds roughly 100,000 distinct CDR3 sequences; approximately 15% are singletons and the top ten take 25% to 35%. As for this clonotype: Antigen specificity is unknown.

The receptor was derived from an adult woman who had mild COVID-19 (a few samples of this study predate the infection). Cell type and time point are not known. The sequencing sample was made of PBMCs or a T cell subset sorted from them (not recorded which).

The CDR3 coding sequence is TGTGCCAGCAGCGTATCTTCAGCCTCCTACGAGCAGTACTTC. This translates into CASSVSSASYEQYF. The chain has TRBV9 and TRBJ2-7; D call uncertain. Germline V CDR1 and CDR2: SGDLS, YYNGEE. The CDR3 covers 14 residues. Trimming removed 1 base at V and 0 bases at J, with 8 bases between.